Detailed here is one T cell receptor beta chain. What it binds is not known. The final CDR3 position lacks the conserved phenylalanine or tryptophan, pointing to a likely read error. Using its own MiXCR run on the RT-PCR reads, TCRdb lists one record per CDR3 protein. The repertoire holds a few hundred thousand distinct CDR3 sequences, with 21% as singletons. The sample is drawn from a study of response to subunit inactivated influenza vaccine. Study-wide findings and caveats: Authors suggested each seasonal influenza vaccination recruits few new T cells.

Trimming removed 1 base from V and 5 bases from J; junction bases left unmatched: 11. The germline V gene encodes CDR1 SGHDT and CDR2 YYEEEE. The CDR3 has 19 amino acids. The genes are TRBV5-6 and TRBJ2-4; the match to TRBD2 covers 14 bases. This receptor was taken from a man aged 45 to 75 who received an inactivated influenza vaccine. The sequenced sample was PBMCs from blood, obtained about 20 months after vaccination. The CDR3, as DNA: TGTGCCAGCAGCTTGCAAATCGGACTAGCGGGAGGAGGTGAAAACATTCAGTACTAC. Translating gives CASSLQIGLAGGGENIQYY.